The source of this T cell receptor (beta chain) is a study of beta chain features in type 1 diabetes. This CDR3 has 13 amino acids. Germline V CDR1 and CDR2: SGHTA, FQGTGA. V lost 5 bases and J lost 3, with 8 bases in between. Points from the study as a whole: TCRB CDR3s were moderately but significantly shorter in Type 1 diabetes patients in all four CD4+ subsets.

CD4+ cells of the naive, central memory, regulatory and stem cell-like memory types were sorted via CD45RO/CCR7/CD25/CD127/CD95/CD27. All of the sorted populations showed purity greater than 95%. There are a few counts of this clone. What it binds is unknown. The study reverse transcribed the entire isolated RNA, so it sequenced expressed TCRB transcripts. Generated by immunoSEQ multiplex PCR, the TCRdb table keeps only in-frame clones and is missing some. The sample records 900,000 or so clones, about 17% being singletons. This clonotype was sampled from a woman under 30 in good health. Sequencing used naive CD4+ T cells from blood. V is TRBV7-3 and J is TRBJ1-5, with D possibly TRBD1 on 6 matching bases. The CDR3 loop is CASSGGDNQPQHF. The CDR3 DNA sequence: TGTGCCAGCAGCGGGGGCGACAATCAGCCCCAGCATTTT.